This T cell receptor (beta chain) was profiled in a study of T cells in Graves' hyperthyroidism and ophthalmopathy. At least ten counts were recorded for this clonotype. From germline, CDR1 is SGHAT and CDR2 FQNNGV. This CDR3 region has 16 residues. Losses at the gene ends were 3 bases for V and 9 bases for J; bases not matched to a gene: 8. RNA transcripts gave rise to amplified TCR beta CDR3 regions. With the HTBI primer set, the TCR CDR3 went through a first round of RT-PCR. TCRdb re-called the multiplex PCR reads through MiXCR, storing one row per CDR3 protein. This table holds 650,000 to 700,000 distinct CDR3 sequences, roughly 17% found once.

Sequencing was done on a sample of blood. This chain joins TRBV11-2 and TRBJ2-1, with TRBD2 matching 13 bases. The sequence came from a man aged 50-59 years with Graves' hyperthyroidism. The CDR3, as DNA: TGTGCCAGCAGCTTTCGGACTAGCGGGAGTAATGGTGAGCAGTTCTTC. Protein sequence: CASSFRTSGSNGEQFF.